A selection of T cell receptor beta chains follows, all from one sample in a study of blood T cells in healthy people across ages. Each CDR3 protein gets one entry after TCRdb re-called the 5' RACE reads with MiXCR. In the table there are over 700,000 distinct CDR3 sequences, roughly 25% of which are singletons. The same data also went into a second study, on T cells of mothers and their children.

Sequenced material: blood. All receptors come from a boy younger than 18 in good health. Each CDR3 is given with its conserved first and last residue. Each record gives: clone size, D gene, V gene, J gene, CDR3 length, CDR3 DNA, CDR3 protein. D genes are given only for firm matches. Size tells how often a clone was seen (once, few, many) or the class of an expanded clone, and some rows leave it out.

>few|TRBD1|TRBV12-3/TRBV12-4|TRBJ1-4|15
TGTGCCAGCAGTTACGACAGGGAGCCAAATGAAAAACTGTTTTTT
CASSYDREPNEKLFF
>.|.|TRBV2|TRBJ2-6|15
TGTGCCAGCAGTGAAACCGCAACTGGGGCCAACGTCCTGACTTTC
CASSETATGANVLTF
>.|TRBD2|TRBV29-1|TRBJ2-5|15
TGCAGCGTTGAGCCTAGCGGGGCTCCCCAAGAGACCCAGTACTTC
CSVEPSGAPQETQYF
>.|.|TRBV20-1|TRBJ2-5|14
TGCAGTGCGCCGAAAAAAAACTGCGGAGAGACCCAGTACTTC
CSAPKKNCGETQYF
>few|.|TRBV20-1|TRBJ1-4|14
TGCAGTGCTAAGGTTCAGGGGCCGACTGAAAAACTGTTTTTT
CSAKVQGPTEKLFF
>few|.|TRBV5-1|TRBJ2-3|14
TGCGCCAGCAGCGACGGACCAAGCACAGATACGCAGTATTTT
CASSDGPSTDTQYF
>.|TRBD2|TRBV10-3|TRBJ2-5|12
TGTGCCACTAGCGGCTCGAAAGAGACCCAGTACTTC
CATSGSKETQYF
>.|.|TRBV11-3|TRBJ2-4|16
TGTGCCAGCAGCTCCACCTATGAAATAGCCAAAAACATTCAGTACTTC
CASSSTYEIAKNIQYF
>.|.|TRBV14|TRBJ2-7|15
TGTGCCAGCAGCCAAGATTTAGGGGGATCCTACGAGCAGTACTTC
CASSQDLGGSYEQYF
>few|.|TRBV7-2|TRBJ2-2|13
TGTGCCAGCAGACCGACCCTAGCCGGGGAGCTGTTTTTT
CASRPTLAGELFF
>.|.|TRBV29-1|TRBJ2-1|15
TGCAGCGTTGAAGGCATCCGATCGCGGGTCAATGAGCAGTTCTTC
CSVEGIRSRVNEQFF
>.|.|TRBV11-2|TRBJ2-7|14
TGTGCCAGCAGCTTACTCGGGAGCGGCTACGAGCAGTACTTC
CASSLLGSGYEQYF
>.|TRBD2|TRBV7-9|TRBJ2-7|16
TGTGCCAGCAGCTTAGCTACCGGGACTATGCTGTACGAGCAGTACTTC
CASSLATGTMLYEQYF
>.|.|TRBV4-3|TRBJ2-7|16
TGCGCCAGCAGCCAAGATAGGGCAGGGGATGGCTACGAGCAGTACTTC
CASSQDRAGDGYEQYF
>.|.|TRBV6-2/TRBV6-3|TRBJ2-4|17
TGTGCCAGCAGTTACGAAACTAGCTGGTTAGGCAAAAACATTCAGTACTTC
CASSYETSWLGKNIQYF
>.|.|TRBV19|TRBJ2-2|17
TGTGCCAGTAGTATAGGGCGGACAGAAACTTACACCGGGGAGCTGTTTTTT
CASSIGRTETYTGELFF
>.|TRBD2|TRBV7-9|TRBJ2-3|18
TGCGCCAGCAGCCGGGGATTTAGCGGGACCGCTCTCACAGATACGCAGTATTTT
CASSRGFSGTALTDTQYF
>.|.|TRBV6-5|TRBJ2-7|12
TGTGCCAGCAGTAGTCCAATCTACGAGCAGTACTTC
CASSSPIYEQYF
>.|.|TRBV7-9|TRBJ1-4|14
TGTGCCAGCAGCAGGATAGACCTAGGGGAAAAACTGTTTTTT
CASSRIDLGEKLFF
>.|.|TRBV7-9|TRBJ2-7|16
TGTGCCAGCAGCCCATTGCTAAGTGTTAACGCCTACGAGCAGTACTTC
CASSPLLSVNAYEQYF
>few|.|TRBV14|TRBJ2-6|15
TGTGCCAGCAGCCCTTGGGGAGCTGGGGCCAACGTCCTGACTTTC
CASSPWGAGANVLTF
>few|.|TRBV7-2|TRBJ2-3|12
TGTGCCAGCAGACAGGGTCCAGATACGCAGTATTTT
CASRQGPDTQYF
>few|TRBD2|TRBV28|TRBJ2-1|19
TGTGCCAGCAGTTCCCCGGGGACTAGCGGGAGCCATAATTACAATGAGCAGTTCTTC
CASSSPGTSGSHNYNEQFF
>.|.|TRBV12-3/TRBV12-4|TRBJ2-7|14
TGTGCCAGCAGTTTACATGGGGGGCCCTACGAGCAGTACTTC
CASSLHGGPYEQYF
>many|.|TRBV4-1|TRBJ2-1|12
TGCGCCAGCAGCCAAGGGGCGGTCCCGCAGTTCTTC
CASSQGAVPQFF
>.|TRBD1|TRBV29-1|TRBJ1-2|14
TGCAGCGCAGAACGTACCGGGACAGGGCATGGCTACACCTTC
CSAERTGTGHGYTF